The T cell receptor beta chain under discussion was sequenced for a study of T cell changes during pregnancy in multiple sclerosis. Repertoires were generated with immunoSEQ multiplex PCR, while TCRdb's copy carries only in-frame clones and drops some. This sample has about 40,000 clones, with 75% to 90% found just once. Trimming stripped 8 bases from V and 7 bases from J, with 9 bases between. The CDR3 totals 10 residues. Germline assignment: CDR1 WNHNN and CDR2 SYGVQD (reference sequence). The rearrangement uses TRBV10-1 and TRBJ2-7; D is uncertain. Sequencing used peripheral blood, obtained in the first trimester of pregnancy. The receptor comes from a female donor in good health, enrolled as a control in a pregnancy study. The CDR3 protein is CASLGEEQYF. DNA for the CDR3: TGCGCCAGCTTAGGAGAGGAGCAGTACTTC.